A selection of T cell receptor beta chains follows, all from one sample in a study of cytomegalovirus exposure and HLA in healthy donors. Clones were read by immunoSEQ multiplex PCR, and TCRdb kept only the in-frame ones, dropping some. This table has a few hundred thousand clones, more than 60% appearing once. The sequenced sample was PBMCs. These receptor sequences come from a girl aged 2 to 9 in good health and CMV-seronegative. Both conserved end residues are part of each CDR3. Fields, in order: clone size, V gene, J gene, D gene, CDR3 DNA, CDR3 protein. D genes are given only for firm matches. Size is stated for part of the rows, as once, few or many counts, or as a class when the clone is expanded.

once	TRBV7-9	TRBJ2-1	TRBD2	TGTGCCAGCAGCTCGACTAGCGGGGAGGATGAGCAGTTCTTC	CASSSTSGEDEQFF
.	TRBV7-8	TRBJ1-2	.	TGTGCCAGCAGCTTATACGGAGCAAACTATGGCTACACCTTC	CASSLYGANYGYTF
.	TRBV27	TRBJ2-1	TRBD2	TGTGCCAGCAGTTTTGGACTAGCGGGACCCGATGAGCAGTTCTTC	CASSFGLAGPDEQFF
.	TRBV6-1	TRBJ2-2	.	TGTGCCATCGGGAAGGTACTGAACACCGGGGAGCTGTTTTTT	CAIGKVLNTGELFF
.	TRBV4-2	TRBJ2-2	TRBD2	TGTGCCAGCAGCCAAGATGGACTAGCCACATCTTGGGGCGGGGAGCTGTTTTTT	CASSQDGLATSWGGELFF
.	TRBV29-1	TRBJ2-5	TRBD2	TGCAGCGTTGTGGCTAGCGGGGGATTCCAAGAGACCCAGTACTTC	CSVVASGGFQETQYF
.	TRBV5-1	TRBJ1-3	TRBD1	TGCGCCAGCAGCAGTACGACAGGGTTCTCTGGAAACACCATATATTTT	CASSSTTGFSGNTIYF
.	TRBV27	TRBJ2-1	.	TGTGCCAGCAGTTTAGGGACTAGGGGGCATGAGCAGTTCTTC	CASSLGTRGHEQFF
.	TRBV27	TRBJ2-2	.	TGTGCCAGCAGTTGGGGCACGGGCACCGGGGAGCTGTTTTTT	CASSWGTGTGELFF
.	TRBV4-1	TRBJ2-6	.	TGCGCCAGCAGCCAAGATCCTGGAGCCGGGGCCAACGTCCTGACTTTC	CASSQDPGAGANVLTF
.	TRBV10-3	TRBJ2-6	TRBD2	TGTGCCATCAGTGAGTCGCCGAGCGGGGGGCCTATAAACTCTGGGGCCAACGTCCTGACTTTC	CAISESPSGGPINSGANVLTF
.	TRBV2	TRBJ2-1	TRBD2	TGTGCCAGCGAGTTAGGACCGGGACTAGCAGCGGGCAATGAGCAGTTCTTC	CASELGPGLAAGNEQFF
few	TRBV19	TRBJ1-3	.	TGTGCCGCCACTACAGGAGTTGGAAACACCATATATTTT	CAATTGVGNTIYF
few	TRBV19	TRBJ1-4	.	TGTGCCAGTAGCACAGGGTCCGGAAAACTGTTTTTT	CASSTGSGKLFF
.	TRBV12-2	TRBJ1-5	.	TGTGCAAGTCGCTTCCCGGGACAGGGATGGGGCAATCAGCCCCAGCATTTT	CASRFPGQGWGNQPQHF
.	TRBV21-1	TRBJ2-5	.	TGTGCCAGCACGAACTCACGGCAGGGGGCGTGGGAGACCCAGTACTTC	CASTNSRQGAWETQYF
.	TRBV5-1	TRBJ1-2	.	TGCGCCAGCAGCTGGCAGGAAAACTATGGCTACACCTTC	CASSWQENYGYTF
.	TRBV9	TRBJ1-1	.	TGTGCCAGCAGCGTAAAGGGCGGGACTGAAGCTTTCTTT	CASSVKGGTEAFF
.	TRBV16	TRBJ1-1	.	TGTGCCAGCAGCCAGTGGTTGCGCACTGAAGCTTTCTTT	CASSQWLRTEAFF
.	TRBV6-5	TRBJ2-5	.	TGTGCCAGCAGTTACAGAGCCGGAGAGACCCAGTACTTC	CASSYRAGETQYF
few	TRBV2	TRBJ1-4	.	TGTGCCAGCAGTGACGCCCGAACAAATGAAAAACTGTTTTTT	CASSDARTNEKLFF
.	TRBV7-9	TRBJ2-7	TRBD2	TGTGCCAGCAGCTTGGGGAAGAGCGGGGTCCACGAGCAGTACTTC	CASSLGKSGVHEQYF
once	TRBV6-5	TRBJ1-5	TRBD1	TGTGCCAGCAGAGACAGGGAATGGGAACAGCCCCAGCATTTT	CASRDREWEQPQHF